The next 21 T cell receptor beta chains were all read from a single sample in a study of tumor and adjacent non-tumor tissue in lung cancer. TCRbeta libraries were built with three rounds of nested PCR, modified from ARM-PCR. TCRdb passed the multiplex PCR reads through MiXCR, listing each CDR3 protein once. The profile shows 75,000 to 90,000 distinct CDR3 sequences, more than 75% of them singletons. No cell sorting was done before RNA was extracted from the tissue. More than 3 cm separated this lung sample from the edge of the tumor. Sequencing was carried out using distant non-tumor lung tissue. The receptors here all came from a woman in her forties or fifties with non-small cell lung cancer.

The rearrangement uses TRBV6-4 and TRBJ2-2; no clear D. The germline CDR1 and CDR2 sequences are MRHNA and SNTAGT. CDR3 length equals 13 residues. V shed 4 bases and J shed 1 base, with 4 bases lying between them. The DNA for the CDR3 is TGTGCCAGCAGTGTGGGGAACACCGGGGAGCTGTTTTTT. This encodes CASSVGNTGELFF.

About this clonotype: Germline and junction disagree at one end, which may indicate a read error. The rearrangement joins TRBV30 to TRBJ2-5, with D possibly matching TRBD2 (5 bases). Germline V CDR1 and CDR2: GTSNPN, SVGIG (reference sequence). The CDR3 is 16 residues long. CDR3 amino acids: CAWNVRAGGNQETQYF. CDR3 coding DNA: TGTGCCTGGAATGTACGGGCGGGTGGTAACCAAGAGACTCAGTACTTC.

Concerning this clonotype itself: A read error may explain this, as a much larger clone is one base away. The chain is built from TRBV20-1 and TRBJ1-5; TRBD1 is a possible D gene (5 bases). Germline V gives CDR1 DFQATT, CDR2 SNEGSKA (reference sequence). This CDR3 comprises 13 residues. V dropped 4 bases and J dropped 2 bases, with 9 bases sitting between them. The CDR3 loop is CSATGLGNQPQHF. DNA of the CDR3: TGCAGTGCTACAGGGTTAGGCAATCAGCCCCAGCATTTT.

As for this clonotype: At one of its ends the junction is not consistent with the germline gene, which may arise from a read error. The chain is built from TRBV7-9 and TRBJ1-2, with 9 positions matching TRBD1. There are 15 residues in the CDR3. From germline, CDR1 is SEHNR and CDR2 FQNEAQ (reference sequence). CDR3 loop: CPSSTTRTGDYGYTF. The CDR3 coding sequence is TGTCCCAGCAGTACAACCCGGACAGGGGACTATGGCTACACCTTC.

This clonotype appeared a few times. A much bigger clone sits one base away, suggesting this may be a read error. The genes are TRBV6-6 and TRBJ1-1, with D maybe TRBD1 (5 bases). The CDR3 has 14 residues. Germline V lookup: CDR1 MNHNY, CDR2 SVGAGI (reference sequence). The CDR3 protein is CASSPDSINTGAFF. The CDR3 coding sequence is TGTGCCAGCAGTCCTGACAGCATCAACACTGGAGCTTTCTTT.

Note on this clonotype: One end of the junction fails to match germline, which may point to a read error. The CDR3 protein is CDSSDGWGYYEQYF. In DNA, the CDR3 is TGCGACAGCAGTGACGGGTGGGGTTACTACGAGCAATACTTC. V gene TRBV10-2 combines with J gene TRBJ2-7; D remains unclear. The germline CDR1 and CDR2 sequences are WSHSY and SAAADI. This CDR3 is 14 amino acids long.

This clonotype occurred once. A read error is possible here, since a much larger clone lies one base away. V and J are TRBV30 and TRBJ1-1; 8 bases match TRBD1. V lost 1 base, J lost 4 bases, and 8 bases stayed unmatched. Per germline, CDR1 GTSNPN and CDR2 SVGIG (reference sequence). This CDR3 region has 15 residues. The CDR3 coding sequence is TGTGCCTGGAGTGCACGTGACAGGGGAGCCACTGAAGCTTTCTTT. Translating it yields CAWSARDRGATEAFF.

Note on this clonotype: A read error may account for a junction end that differs from germline. The rearrangement uses TRBV6-6 and TRBJ2-6; D not certain. The CDR3 loop spans 14 amino acids. From germline, CDR1 is MNHNY and CDR2 SVGAGI (reference sequence). The CDR3: CVSLALSRANALTF. The CDR3 nucleotides read TGTGTCAGCCTTGCGCTCTCTCGGGCCAACGCCCTGACTTTC.

V gene TRBV12-3 or TRBV12-4 combines with J gene TRBJ1-2; D gene unclear. CDR3 length: 13 residues. V gave up 8 bases and J gave up 6 bases, with 16 bases separating them. CDR3 nucleotides: TGTGCCAGCCAGCCTAGGAGCCTCCATGGCTACACCTTC. This encodes CASQPRSLHGYTF.

Points on this clonotype: Mismatch with germline at one junction end may stem from a read error. The chain links TRBV30 to TRBJ2-7, with unresolved D. The CDR3 totals 15 residues. In germline, CDR1 is GTSNPN, CDR2 SVGIG (reference sequence). Written as DNA, the CDR3 is TGTGCTTGGAGTAAGAAAGGAATAGGGCGGAACGAGCAGTACTTC. Protein: CAWSKKGIGRNEQYF.

This clonotype was seen many times. This sequence joins TRBV28 and TRBJ1-1, with D unresolved. V lost 2 bases and J lost 0, with 7 bases in between. Germline CDR1 is MDHEN and CDR2 is SYDVKM. This CDR3 spans 14 amino acids. The CDR3 spells CASSLRPLNTEAFF. The CDR3 DNA sequence: TGTGCCAGCAGTTTAAGGCCCTTGAACACTGAAGCTTTCTTT.

This clonotype has a count of ten or more. The V gene is TRBV5-4, the J gene TRBJ2-1; 13 nucleotides match TRBD2. Germline V gene lookup returns CDR1 SGHNT and CDR2 YYREEE (reference sequence). The CDR3 spans 16 residues. The trim removed 0 bases at V and 4 bases at J, leaving 1 base unmatched. CDR3 in DNA: TGTGCCAGCAGCTTGGGGGGACTAGCGGGGTACAATGAGCAGTTCTTC. Amino acids: CASSLGGLAGYNEQFF.

To note about this clonotype: At one end, the junction sequence differs from germline, possibly due to a read error. V and J are TRBV6-1 and TRBJ2-1; D ambiguous. This CDR3 is built from 14 residues. Germline V gives CDR1 MNHNS, CDR2 SASEGT. CDR3 coding DNA: TGTGCCAGCAGCAGAGGCTACGAATACAATGAGCAGTCCTTC. It yields the protein CASSRGYEYNEQSF.

This clonotype occurred a few times. Since a much larger clone is just one base distant, this may be a read error. The rearrangement links TRBV7-9 to TRBJ2-2; 7 nucleotides match TRBD1. The CDR3 has 15 residues. CDR1 and CDR2 from the germline V gene are SEHNR and FQNEAQ (reference sequence). The CDR3 loop is CASSSTGSNIGELFF. The CDR3 coding sequence is TGTGCCAGCAGCTCGACAGGGTCGAACATCGGGGAGCTGTTTTTT. Combining the CDR3 with reference TRBV7-9 and TRBJ2-2 gives the whole variable domain DTGVSQNPRHKITKRGQNVTFRCDPISEHNRLYWYRQTLGQGPEFLTYFQNEAQLEKSRLLSDRFSAERPKGSFSTLEIQRTEQGDSAMYLCASSSTGSNIGELFFGEGSRLTVL.

V is TRBV11-2 and J is TRBJ2-3; D is possibly TRBD2 (5 bases). Looked up from germline, CDR1 is SGHAT and CDR2 is FQNNGV. The CDR3 totals 15 residues. The CDR3 spells CSSILGPPVDHTQYF. The CDR3 DNA is TGTTCTAGCATCTTAGGACCCCCAGTGGACCATACGCAGTATTTT.

As regards this clonotype: The conserved final phenylalanine or tryptophan is absent from the CDR3, which likely points to a read error. V is TRBV6-2 or TRBV6-3 and J is TRBJ2-1; no clear D. Germline values: CDR1 MNHEY, CDR2 SVGEGT. CDR3 length equals 13 residues. CDR3 in amino acids: CASSLAPYDEQFS. Here the CDR3 DNA reads TGTGCCAGTAGTTTAGCCCCTTACGATGAGCAGTTCTCC.

As for this clonotype: Since the CDR3 does not end with the conserved phenylalanine or tryptophan, this likely comes from a read error. It is unclear where the CDR3 begins or ends on the DNA, so no DNA is shown, and the CDR3 is as TCRdb lists it. The chain carries TRBV10-1 and TRBJ2-5. Per the germline V gene, CDR1 is WNHNN and CDR2 is SYGVQD (reference sequence). The CDR3 is 12 amino acids long, termini counted. CDR3 sequence reads: CPRPTMRETQYL.

In the case of this clonotype: The conserved final phenylalanine or tryptophan is absent from the CDR3, which likely points to a read error. The chain uses TRBV7-9 and TRBJ1-6; 8 nucleotides match TRBD1. Germline V gene data show CDR1 as SEHNR and CDR2 as FQNEAQ (reference sequence). The CDR3 has 14 residues. V gave up 3 bases and J gave up 10 bases; unmatched junction bases: 5. The chain's CDR3 is CASSLTGEGSPLHY. CDR3 DNA: TGTGCCAGCAGCTTGACAGGGGAAGGATCACCCCTCCACTAT.

As for this clonotype: The germline gene is not matched at one end of the junction; a read error may be the cause. The J gene is TRBJ2-2, the V gene TRBV11-2; D tentatively fits TRBD1 or TRBD2 (5 bases each). Germline CDR1 is SGHAT and CDR2 is FQNNGV. This CDR3 spans 15 amino acids. CDR3 nucleotide sequence: TGTTCCAGCAGCTTAACTCGAGGGGACACCGGGGAGCTGTTTTTT. Encoded protein: CSSSLTRGDTGELFF.

About this clonotype itself: Here the CDR3 omits its conserved ending phenylalanine or tryptophan, so a read error is the likely source. The CDR3 region is CSVDAPTQYL. The CDR3 DNA reads as TGTAGCGTTGATGCCCCTACGCAGTATTTA. The gene calls are TRBV29-1 and TRBJ2-3; maybe TRBD2 (5 bases). The length of the CDR3 is 10 residues. Germline V lookup: CDR1 SQVTM, CDR2 ANQGSEA.

The chain recombines TRBV12-3 or TRBV12-4 with TRBJ1-1; D perhaps matches TRBD1 (6 bases). The germline V and J ends were trimmed by 10 bases and 1 base, with 13 bases remaining between them. The CDR3 spans 13 residues. CDR3 protein: CAIGGAGNTEAFF. DNA for the CDR3: TGTGCCATCGGGGGGGCTGGGAACACTGAAGCTTTCTTT.